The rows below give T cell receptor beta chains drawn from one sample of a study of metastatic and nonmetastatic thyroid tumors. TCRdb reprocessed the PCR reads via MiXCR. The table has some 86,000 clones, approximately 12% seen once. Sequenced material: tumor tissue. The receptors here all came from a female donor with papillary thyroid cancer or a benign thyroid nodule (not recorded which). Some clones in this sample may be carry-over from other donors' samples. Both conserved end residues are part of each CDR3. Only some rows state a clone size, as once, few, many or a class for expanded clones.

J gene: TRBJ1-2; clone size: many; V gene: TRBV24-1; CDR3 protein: CATSDPGQGDGYTF
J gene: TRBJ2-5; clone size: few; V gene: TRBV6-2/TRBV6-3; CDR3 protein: CASSTEGTRGWETQYF
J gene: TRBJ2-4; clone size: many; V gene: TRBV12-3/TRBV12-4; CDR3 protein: CASSLRENIQYF
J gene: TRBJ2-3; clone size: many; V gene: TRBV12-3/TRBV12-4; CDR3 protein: CASSYRADTQYF
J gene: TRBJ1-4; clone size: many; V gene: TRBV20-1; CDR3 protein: CSADTGVDEKLFF
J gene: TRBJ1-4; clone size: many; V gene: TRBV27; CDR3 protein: CASRPGGRPREKLFF
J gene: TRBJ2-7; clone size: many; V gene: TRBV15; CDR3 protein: CATSRADRNREQYF
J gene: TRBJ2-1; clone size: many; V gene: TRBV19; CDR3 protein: CASSIGTPHSSYNEQFF
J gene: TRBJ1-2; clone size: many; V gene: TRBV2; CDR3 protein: CASSAPNYGYTF
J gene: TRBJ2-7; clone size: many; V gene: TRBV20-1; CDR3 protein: CSARLTGEPYEQYF
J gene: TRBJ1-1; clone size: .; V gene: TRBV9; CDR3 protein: CASSTRGGTEAFF
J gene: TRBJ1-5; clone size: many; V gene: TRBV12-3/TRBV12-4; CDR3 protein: CASSLRGGWQPQHF
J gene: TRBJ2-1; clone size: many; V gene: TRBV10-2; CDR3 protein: CASSETESYNEQFF
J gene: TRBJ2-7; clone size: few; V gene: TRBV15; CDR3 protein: CATSSQGAYEQYF
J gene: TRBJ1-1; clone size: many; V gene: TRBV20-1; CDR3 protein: CSARAGGAGRNTEAFF
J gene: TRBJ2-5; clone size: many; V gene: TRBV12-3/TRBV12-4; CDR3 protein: CASSFLVGPETQYF
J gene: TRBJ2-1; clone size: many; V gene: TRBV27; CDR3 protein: CASSALYSSYNEQFF
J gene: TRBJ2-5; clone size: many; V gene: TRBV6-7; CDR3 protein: CASATGGEETQYF
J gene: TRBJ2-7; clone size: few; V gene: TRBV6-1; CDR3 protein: CASRGLAGPNEQYF
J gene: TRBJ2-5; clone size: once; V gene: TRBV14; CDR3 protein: CASSVAQWFDTQYF
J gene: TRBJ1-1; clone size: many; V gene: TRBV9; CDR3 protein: CASRGSETEAFF
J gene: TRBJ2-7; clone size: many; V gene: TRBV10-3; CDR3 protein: CATHSEGGEQYF
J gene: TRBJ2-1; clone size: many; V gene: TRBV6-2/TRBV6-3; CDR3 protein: CASRRDERVYNEQFF
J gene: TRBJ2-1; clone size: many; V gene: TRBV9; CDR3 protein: CASSVGLAGDNEQFF
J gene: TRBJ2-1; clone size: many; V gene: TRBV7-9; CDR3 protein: CASSLAVAGGERFF
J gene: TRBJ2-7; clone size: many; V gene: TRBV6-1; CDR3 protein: CASSGWGTGYEQYF
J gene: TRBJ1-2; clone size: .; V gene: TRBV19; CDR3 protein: CASTYPGGNYGYTF
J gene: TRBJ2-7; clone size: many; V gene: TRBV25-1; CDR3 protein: CASSDSTLIHYEQYF
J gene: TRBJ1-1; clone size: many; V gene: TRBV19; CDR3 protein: CASSINSRTEAFF
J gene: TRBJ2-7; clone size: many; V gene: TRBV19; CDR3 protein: CASSIGQGTYEQYF
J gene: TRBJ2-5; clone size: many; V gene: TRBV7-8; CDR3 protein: CASSPRTGGPQGTQYF
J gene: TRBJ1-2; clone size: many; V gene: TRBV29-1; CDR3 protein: CSVEHSTYGYTF
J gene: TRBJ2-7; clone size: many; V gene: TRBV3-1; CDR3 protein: CASSQGVGSYEQYF
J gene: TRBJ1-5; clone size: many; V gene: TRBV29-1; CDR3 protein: CSVAGNSNQPQHF
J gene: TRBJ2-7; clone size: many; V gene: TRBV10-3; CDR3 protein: CAIRTSGGTSYEQYF
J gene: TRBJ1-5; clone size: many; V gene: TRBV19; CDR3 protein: CASSDEAGANQPQHF
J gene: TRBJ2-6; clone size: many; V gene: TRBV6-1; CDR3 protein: CATRSTGANVLTF
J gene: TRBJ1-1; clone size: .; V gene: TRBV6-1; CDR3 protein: CASSDLTTRDLF
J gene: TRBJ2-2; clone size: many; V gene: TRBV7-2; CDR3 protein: CASRGLAVNTGELFF
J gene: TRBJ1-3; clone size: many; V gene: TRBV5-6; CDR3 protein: CASSFGSGTGRHTIYF
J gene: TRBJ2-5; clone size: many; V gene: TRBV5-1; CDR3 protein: CASSLEQGPQYQETQYF
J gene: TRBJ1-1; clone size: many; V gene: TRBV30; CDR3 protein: CAWGLGLWGNTEAFF
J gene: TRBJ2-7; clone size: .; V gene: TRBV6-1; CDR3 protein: CASIPGSDRRTYEQYF
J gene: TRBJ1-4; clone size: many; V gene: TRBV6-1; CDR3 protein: CASSQDRAAEKLFF
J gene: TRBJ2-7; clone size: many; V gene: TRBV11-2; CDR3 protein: CASSLGGTSYEQYF
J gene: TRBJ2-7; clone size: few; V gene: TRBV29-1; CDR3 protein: CIVDGRGDEQYF
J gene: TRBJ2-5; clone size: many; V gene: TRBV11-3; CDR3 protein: CASSSQGGETQYF
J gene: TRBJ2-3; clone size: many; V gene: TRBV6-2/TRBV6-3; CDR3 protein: CASSRSSTDTQYF
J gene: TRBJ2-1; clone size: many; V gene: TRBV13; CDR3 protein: CASSSRGGDKAEQFF
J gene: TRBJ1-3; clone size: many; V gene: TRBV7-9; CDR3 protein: CASSSTGLSGNTIYF
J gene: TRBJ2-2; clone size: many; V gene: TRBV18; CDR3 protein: CASSPLDMNTGELFF
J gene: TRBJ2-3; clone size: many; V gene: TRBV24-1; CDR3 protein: CATSDLGREGLDTQYF
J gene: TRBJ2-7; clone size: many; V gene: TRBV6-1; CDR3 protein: CASSEAGVGRWHYEQYF
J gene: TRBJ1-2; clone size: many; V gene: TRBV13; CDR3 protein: CASSPPRVGGYTF
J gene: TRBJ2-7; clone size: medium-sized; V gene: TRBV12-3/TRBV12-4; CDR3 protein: CASSPRQGYYEQYF
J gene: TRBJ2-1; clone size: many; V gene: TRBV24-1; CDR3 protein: CATSDPRVVAYNEQFF
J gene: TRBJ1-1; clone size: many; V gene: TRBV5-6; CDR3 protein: CASSLGGQGGEAFF
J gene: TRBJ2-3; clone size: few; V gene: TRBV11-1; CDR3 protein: CASSLSASGKTDTQYF
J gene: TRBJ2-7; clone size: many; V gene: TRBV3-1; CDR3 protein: CASSPSTGVYEQYF
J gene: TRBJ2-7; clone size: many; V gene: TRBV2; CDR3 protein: CASISDRGTVAYF